Below are 7 T cell receptor beta chains sequenced from a single sample in a study of T-cell memory formation after mild COVID-19 listed by TCRdb under 2021. The library was prepared using 5' RACE. Sequenced using an Illumina NovaSeq 6000. TCRdb trimmed public reads at Q25 via fastp, called clones via MiXCR and kept in-frame beta chains. Each entry merges the rows of one CDR3 protein and shows their most common DNA and genes. The sample table records about 340,000 distinct CDR3 sequences; roughly 13% of these occur just once. About a fifth of the sample belongs to the ten largest clones. The sample comprised PBMCs or a T cell subset sorted from them (not recorded which). These receptors came from a man between 18 and 35 years old who had mild COVID-19 (a few samples of this study predate the infection). The sample titles of this study are shuffled in the database, so cell type and time point are left out; the donor was told from shared clones.

This clonotype was detected only a few times. This chain uses TRBV20-1 with TRBJ1-1; the D is unclear. V shed 6 bases and J shed 1 base, with 15 bases lying between them. The CDR3 runs to 14 residues. The germline CDR1 and CDR2 sequences are DFQATT and SNEGSKA (reference sequence). Here the CDR3 DNA reads TGCAGTGCCAGGACGGTAAGCTCGAACACTGAAGCTTTCTTT. Amino acids: CSARTVSSNTEAFF.

The rearrangement links TRBV5-1 to TRBJ1-6; D ambiguous. V lost 0 bases to trimming and J lost 7 bases, with 11 bases between them. Germline V gene data show CDR1 as SGHRS and CDR2 as YFSETQ. The CDR3 has 15 residues. CDR3 sequence: CASSLDGQLNSPLHF. The CDR3 DNA sequence: TGCGCCAGCAGCTTGGATGGCCAGCTAAATTCACCCCTCCACTTT.

This chain joins TRBV3-1 and TRBJ2-5, with 7 bases fitting TRBD1. Germline V gene sequence: CDR1 LGHDT, CDR2 YNNKEL (reference sequence). The CDR3 runs to 15 residues. V lost 4 bases to trimming and J lost 5 bases; unmatched junction nucleotides: 10. CDR3 residues: CASSLPGTEAETQYF. CDR3 DNA: TGTGCCAGCAGCCTCCCCGGGACAGAGGCGGAGACCCAGTACTTC.

This clonotype was seen only a few times. This chain connects TRBV2 to TRBJ1-6; unclear D gene. The CDR3 has 15 residues. CDR1 is SNHLY, CDR2 FYNNEI, per germline. Trimming stripped 7 bases from V and 7 bases from J, with 17 bases between. CDR3 amino acids: CASTGDAGSNSPLHF. The DNA for the CDR3 is TGTGCCAGCACTGGGGATGCCGGCTCCAATTCACCCCTCCACTTT.

In its sample, this clonotype was seen many times. This sequence joins TRBV12-3 or TRBV12-4 and TRBJ1-1; D unclear. The ends were cut back, 3 bases at V and 1 base at J, with 6 bases in the middle. The CDR3 consists of 13 residues. The CDR3 coding sequence is TGTGCCAGCAGTTTGAGACCGAACACTGAAGCTTTCTTT. Its translation: CASSLRPNTEAFF.

The genes are TRBV4-1 and TRBJ1-5; D is possibly TRBD1 (6 bases). Germline V gives CDR1 MGHRA, CDR2 YSYEKL. The CDR3 extends over 16 amino acids. Deletions cut 0 bases from V and 2 bases from J, with 11 bases between. CDR3 nucleotide sequence: TGCGCCAGCAGCCAAGAAGGGGGTCGGGGCAATCAGCCCCAGCATTTT. Residues: CASSQEGGRGNQPQHF.

The chain links TRBV11-2 to TRBJ1-1; the D gene is possibly TRBD1 (5 bases). CDR1 and CDR2 from the germline V gene are SGHAT and FQNNGV. The V gene lost 2 bases and the J gene lost 0 bases, with 10 bases spanning the gap. This CDR3 is built from 15 residues. The CDR3 here is CASSLRMGLNTEAFF. CDR3 sequence (DNA): TGTGCCAGCAGCTTAAGGATGGGGCTGAACACTGAAGCTTTCTTT.